This T cell receptor (beta chain) is from a study of CD8 T cells in ankylosing spondylitis. This clonotype was detected many times. TCRdb processed the 5' RACE reads anew with MiXCR; each CDR3 protein has one entry. The sample holds around 25,000 distinct CDR3 sequences; just over 2.5% are singletons and the top ten take approximately 7.5%. The CDR3 loop spans 12 amino acids. The germline V gene encodes CDR1 SGDLS and CDR2 YYNGEE. V was cut by 4 bases and J by 7 bases, with 8 bases left in between. The sequenced sample consisted of blood, either unsorted or a sorted T cell fraction (not recorded which). The V and J genes are TRBV9 and TRBJ1-4, with a possible D match to TRBD1 (5 bases). The sequence came from a female donor with ankylosing spondylitis or in good health (not recorded which). The CDR3 nucleotides are TGTGCCAGCAGCCGGGACTTTGAAAAACTGTTTTTT. This gives the protein CASSRDFEKLFF.